One sample yielded the 20 T cell receptor beta chains listed below, sequenced in a study of blood T cells in healthy people across ages. A J-beta primer mix and a sample-barcoded 5' primer were used in a second PCR of roughly 7 to 12 cycles. TCRdb itself ran the 5' RACE reads through MiXCR, one entry per CDR3 protein. The table records roughly 2 million distinct CDR3 sequences, around 48% of them present only once. The sample comprised blood. The source of these receptors is a middle-aged woman in good health.

The chain links TRBV6-5 to TRBJ2-5, with 8 bases that match TRBD1. This CDR3 is built from 11 residues. Trimming removed 6 bases from V and 10 bases from J; junction bases left unmatched: 4. Germline lookup yields CDR1 MNHEY and CDR2 SVGAGI. The CDR3 nucleotides read TGTGCCAGCAGGACAGGGGTAGTCCAGTACTTC. Translated: CASRTGVVQYF.

This chain joins TRBV12-3 or TRBV12-4 and TRBJ2-5; 7 bases agree with TRBD2. The CDR3 has 16 residues. V was pared by 4 bases and J by 5 bases, with 13 bases of the junction left unmatched. CDR3 in DNA: TGTGCCAGCAGTTCCTGGACTAGTTCTCCTTCTGAGACCCAGTACTTC. Translated: CASSSWTSSPSETQYF.

The chain carries TRBV27 and TRBJ2-7; 8 bases are shared with TRBD1. Germline V CDR1 and CDR2: MNHEY, SMNVEV (reference sequence). Trimming at V came to 4 bases and at J to 7 bases, leaving 12 bases not matched to a gene. This CDR3 is 15 amino acids long. CDR3 residues: CASSSTGQGRDEQYF. CDR3 nucleotides: TGTGCCAGCAGTTCCACCGGACAGGGTAGAGATGAGCAGTACTTC.

This clonotype was counted between two and nine times. The rearrangement joins TRBV20-1 to TRBJ1-5, with 7 bases that match TRBD1. Germline V gene sequence: CDR1 DFQATT, CDR2 SNEGSKA (reference sequence). The V and J ends lost 1 base and 4 bases, in that order; junction bases with no gene match: 10. This CDR3 is 16 amino acids long. CDR3 DNA sequence: TGCAGTGCTAGAGGGGTAAGGACAGGAGCTAATCAGCCCCAGCATTTT. Protein sequence: CSARGVRTGANQPQHF.

J is TRBJ2-7 and V is TRBV29-1, with D maybe TRBD2 (5 bases). The germline V gene has CDR1 SQVTM and CDR2 ANQGSEA. V lost 5 bases, J lost 1 base, and 15 bases lay in between. CDR3 length equals 14 residues. The CDR3 DNA reads TGCAGCGTTCAACGGACGGGATCTTCCTACGAGCAGTACTTC. This encodes CSVQRTGSSYEQYF.

This clonotype was seen a handful of times. The J gene is TRBJ2-6, the V gene TRBV24-1; 9 positions match TRBD1. CDR1 KGHDR and CDR2 SFDVKD come from the germline V gene. The CDR3 sequence is 17 residues long. V lost 4 bases to trimming and J lost 1 base; unmatched junction nucleotides: 4. The CDR3 spells CATSEPGQGSGANVLTF. The CDR3 nucleotides are TGTGCCACCAGTGAACCGGGACAGGGTTCTGGGGCCAACGTCCTGACTTTC.

This clonotype was seen only a few times. V and J are TRBV12-3 or TRBV12-4 and TRBJ2-7, with D perhaps being TRBD1 or TRBD2 (6 bases each). V was shortened by 5 bases and J by 6 bases, with 17 bases between the two germline ends. The CDR3 consists of 14 residues. The CDR3 is CASSRTDNSGEQYF. CDR3 nucleotide sequence: TGTGCCAGCAGTCGGACAGACAATAGCGGCGAGCAGTACTTC.

The chain couples TRBV20-1 to TRBJ2-7; D unclear. With 3 bases removed from V and 0 bases from J, the gap between germline ends came to 12 bases. Germline V gives CDR1 DFQATT, CDR2 SNEGSKA (reference sequence). The CDR3 has 14 amino acids. The CDR3 loop is CSASTDTSSYEQYF. CDR3 coding DNA: TGCAGTGCTAGTACAGATACGAGCTCCTACGAGCAGTACTTC.

In this sample, this clonotype turned up a few times. The rearrangement links TRBV6-5 to TRBJ2-5; no reliable D call. Deletions cut 6 bases from V and 2 bases from J, with 13 bases between. CDR1 and CDR2 from the germline V gene are MNHEY and SVGAGI. This CDR3 spans 14 amino acids. The DNA of the CDR3 is TGTGCCAGCAGACCCGGGCTTCCACAAGAGACCCAGTACTTC. Its translation: CASRPGLPQETQYF.

Only a few counts were recorded for this clonotype. This chain links TRBV27 with TRBJ2-7, with a tentative D call TRBD2 (5 bases). Trimming removed 3 bases at V and 7 bases at J, with 22 bases between. CDR1 and CDR2 from the germline V gene are MNHEY and SMNVEV (reference sequence). The CDR3 spans 16 residues. The CDR3 loop is CASSFWVRSLSGEQYF. As DNA, the CDR3 is TGTGCCAGCAGTTTCTGGGTCAGGTCGCTGTCGGGGGAGCAGTACTTC.

This clonotype was observed at least ten times. The chain links TRBV4-3 to TRBJ2-4; TRBD1 agrees at 9 bases. V lost 4 bases and J lost 3; bases outside the gene matches: 1. In germline, CDR1 is LGHNA, CDR2 YSLEER. CDR3 length: 14 amino acids. The CDR3 loop reads CASSPTGGKNIQYF. The CDR3 coding sequence is TGCGCCAGCAGCCCGACAGGGGGCAAAAACATTCAGTACTTC.

In its sample, this clonotype was seen once. V and J are TRBV28 and TRBJ2-1; TRBD2 aligns across 9 bases. Germline V lookup: CDR1 MDHEN, CDR2 SYDVKM. The CDR3 loop spans 15 amino acids. V dropped 5 bases and J dropped 7; count of bases not matched to a gene: 9. The CDR3 nucleotides are TGTGCCAGCAGTGGGGCGGCTAGCGGGGCAAATGAGCAGTTCTTC. Its translation is CASSGAASGANEQFF.

The sample holds a few counts of this clonotype. The V and J genes are TRBV20-1 and TRBJ1-2; TRBD1 is a possible D gene (5 bases). The CDR3 is 13 amino acids. Germline CDR1 and CDR2: DFQATT and SNEGSKA (reference sequence). The V gene lost 6 bases and the J gene lost 4 bases, with 15 bases spanning the gap. CDR3 amino acids: CSAWDELPYGYTF. CDR3 in DNA: TGCAGTGCGTGGGACGAACTCCCCTATGGCTACACCTTC.

This clonotype showed up just a few times. This sequence joins TRBV7-6 and TRBJ2-1, with TRBD2 matching over 16 bases. The V gene end was trimmed by 1 base and the J gene end by 3 bases; junction bases not matched to a gene: 12. The CDR3 is made up of 21 amino acids. Germline CDR1 is SGHVS and CDR2 is FNYEAQ. The CDR3 loop reads CASSLVLRGTSGGAGYNEQFF. The CDR3 region has the DNA TGTGCCAGCAGCTTAGTCCTACGCGGGACTAGCGGGGGGGCTGGCTACAATGAGCAGTTCTTC.

As for this clonotype: One end of the junction fails to match germline, which may point to a read error. The chain recombines TRBV11-3 with TRBJ2-3; D ambiguous. The CDR3 is made up of 13 amino acids. The V gene's germline CDR1 is SGHNT and CDR2 YENEEA. The CDR3 region is CVSSRSRLDTQYF. The DNA for the CDR3 is TGTGTCAGCAGCCGATCTAGGTTAGATACGCAGTATTTT.

This clonotype was seen only a few times. V is TRBV5-5 and J is TRBJ1-2, with 7 nucleotides matching TRBD1. The CDR3 has 15 amino acids. Trimming at V came to 0 bases and at J to 1 base, leaving 3 bases not matched to a gene. CDR1 is SGHKS and CDR2 is YYEKEE in the germline V gene (reference sequence). The CDR3 reads CASSLGGTDNYGYTF. In DNA, the CDR3 is TGTGCCAGCAGCTTGGGAGGGACAGATAACTATGGCTACACCTTC.

The chain couples TRBV27 to TRBJ1-5; 7 bases are a match to TRBD1. Germline CDR1 is MNHEY and CDR2 is SMNVEV (reference sequence). V gave up 9 bases and J gave up 0 bases; unmatched junction bases: 5. This CDR3 is 14 amino acids long. The CDR3 nucleotides are TGTGCCAGTAAGGGACAGAGTAGCAATCAGCCCCAGCATTTT. It translates to CASKGQSSNQPQHF.

The rearrangement joins TRBV4-3 to TRBJ2-3, with D possibly called TRBD1 or TRBD2 (5 bases each). The germline V gene has CDR1 LGHNA and CDR2 YSLEER. The CDR3 has 15 amino acids. The V gene lost 1 base and the J gene lost 0 bases, with 8 bases spanning the gap. The CDR3 region is CASSQVGDSTDTQYF. Here the CDR3 DNA reads TGCGCCAGCAGCCAAGTCGGGGACAGCACAGATACGCAGTATTTT.

This clonotype was seen a single time. The junction shows a germline mismatch at one end, possibly a read error. V gene TRBV11-2 combines with J gene TRBJ2-7, with 7 positions matching TRBD1. From germline, CDR1 is SGHAT and CDR2 FQNNGV. The CDR3 contains 16 residues. CDR3 nucleotide sequence: TGTGCCGGCAGCCCCCAGGGTACGGGACAGTCGAACGAGCAGTACTTC. It specifies CAGSPQGTGQSNEQYF.

Comment on this clonotype: One end of the junction is discordant with germline, which a read error may explain. The chain joins TRBV4-2 to TRBJ1-2; D remains ambiguous. Germline lookup yields CDR1 LGHNA and CDR2 YNFKEQ. This CDR3 is 14 amino acids long. This chain's CDR3 is CAGSQDSVGYGYTF. CDR3 bases: TGTGCCGGCAGCCAAGATTCAGTCGGCTATGGCTACACCTTC.